This T cell receptor (beta chain) was obtained from a study of blood T cell repertoires in COVID-19. Study in general: Donors in the United States, Italy and Spain gave samples during acute or convalescent COVID-19. The cDNA or gDNA used as material had been derived from T cells, B-cell-depleted T cells, or PBMCs.

J lost 2 bases, V lost 2 bases, and 8 bases had no gene match. The germline V gene encodes CDR1 MNHEY and CDR2 SVGAGI. The CDR3 totals 16 residues. Generated by immunoSEQ multiplex PCR, the TCRdb table keeps only in-frame clones and is missing some. The sample has approximately 170,000 clones; 89% are singletons. This clone was observed once. This TCR came from a man between 18 and 35 years old who had recovered from COVID-19. What was sequenced was peripheral blood. This chain uses TRBV6-5 with TRBJ1-1, with 7 positions matching TRBD1. CDR3 loop: CASSYKSTGTNTEAFF. In DNA form, the CDR3 reads TGTGCCAGCAGTTACAAATCGACAGGGACTAACACTGAAGCTTTCTTT.